The present entry profiles one T cell receptor beta chain with its context. This entry belongs to a study of shared clonotypes between healthy human individuals. On the study more broadly: Per donor, CD8 memory used one plate, CD8 naive used two, CD4 memory used three and CD4 naive used three.

The CDR3 has 12 residues. Germline loops: CDR1 MNHNS, CDR2 SASEGT. Trimming stripped 7 bases from V and 3 bases from J, with 8 bases between. It was across several immunoSEQ plates that each subset's genomic DNA was evenly split. Replicate PCRs from sorted subsets contained roughly 200 ng DNA, which is 31,000 or so T cell genomes. Measured with immunoSEQ multiplex PCR; TCRdb has only the in-frame clones, and not every one. The sample carries under 1,900,000 clones, roughly 98.5% recorded once. The sample consisted of naive CD4+ T cells sorted from blood. Specified subset: CD45RA+ positively selected. The chain is built from TRBV6-1 and TRBJ2-3, with unresolved D. The receptor comes from a young man in good health. CDR3 protein: CASIHLTDTQYF. The DNA of the CDR3 is TGTGCCAGCATCCACCTTACAGATACGCAGTATTTT.